This paragraph covers one T cell receptor (beta chain) sequence. Its antigen is still unknown. This entry is derived from a study of OX40 agonist ivuxolimab in advanced cancers. Background on the study: An agonistic human IgG2 monoclonal antibody against OX40 (CD134) was given. Of mixed ages from about 23 to 85 and averaging about 60 years, the group was 65% to 85% male.

V shed 0 bases and J shed 8 bases, with 10 bases lying between them. The CDR3 runs to 13 residues. Germline lookup yields CDR1 LGHNA and CDR2 YNFKEQ. Sequencing was performed with immunoSEQ multiplex PCR; in TCRdb, only in-frame clones are kept and a portion is missing. The table includes 37,000 or so clones, about 70% detected once. Study outcomes and limitations: CD4+ T cells averaged fewer expanded clones than CD8+ T cells. Clonal expansion from baseline to week 6 occurred in both CD4+ and CD8+ T cells.

The sequence came from an adult with an advanced solid tumor such as melanoma, head and neck, liver or kidney cancer. Sequences were derived from CD4+ or CD8+ T cells sorted from blood, sampled in a trial of the OX40 agonist ivuxolimab. The J gene is TRBJ1-2, the V gene TRBV4-2, with a tentative D call TRBD1 (6 bases). The CDR3 loop reads CASSQEGAEGYTF. CDR3 DNA: TGTGCCAGCAGCCAAGAGGGGGCGGAGGGCTACACCTTC.